This T cell receptor beta chain was identified during a study of blood T cell repertoires in COVID-19. Study-level background: Material from acute and convalescent COVID-19 was sourced from the United States, Italy and Spain. The analysed material was cDNA or gDNA that came from T cells, B-cell-depleted T cells, or PBMCs.

The CDR3 runs 12 residues. Trimming took 8 bases from V and 2 from J, leaving 9 bases between them. Source study methods: By means of reference gene primer amplification, nucleated cell counts were estimated. Produced via immunoSEQ multiplex PCR; TCRdb's table is partial and in-frame only. The V and J calls and clone size come from that table; D and trimming were worked out from the DNA. The table records around 200,000 clones, 80% to 90% of them present only once. The receptor was isolated from a human donor with active or convalescent COVID-19. The donor label of this sample is uncertain. The chain combines TRBV12-3 or TRBV12-4 with TRBJ1-1; D gene ambiguous. Sequences were obtained from peripheral blood. The CDR3 region has the DNA TGTGCCAGCCTCGTTCTTAACACTGAAGCTTTCTTT. It translates to CASLVLNTEAFF.